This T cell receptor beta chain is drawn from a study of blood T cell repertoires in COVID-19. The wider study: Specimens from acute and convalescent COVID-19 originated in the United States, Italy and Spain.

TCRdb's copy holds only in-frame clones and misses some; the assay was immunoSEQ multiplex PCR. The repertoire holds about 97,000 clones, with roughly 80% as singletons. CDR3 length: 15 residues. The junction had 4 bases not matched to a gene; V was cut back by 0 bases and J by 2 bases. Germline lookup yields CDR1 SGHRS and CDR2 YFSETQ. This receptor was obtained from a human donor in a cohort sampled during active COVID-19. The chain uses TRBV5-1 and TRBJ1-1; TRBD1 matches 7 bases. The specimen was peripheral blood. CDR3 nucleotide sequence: TGCGCCAGCAGCTTGGAGACAGGGAGAAACACTGAAGCTTTCTTT. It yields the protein CASSLETGRNTEAFF.